These 25 T cell receptor beta chains came from one sample sequenced in a study of beta chain features in type 1 diabetes. Reverse transcribing all isolated RNA meant expressed TCRB transcripts were sequenced. Profiled with immunoSEQ multiplex PCR; TCRdb holds only in-frame clones, not every one. Of about 140,000 clones listed, over 8% are singletons. Sequencing used central memory CD4+ T cells from blood. The origin of the receptors is a middle-aged woman in good health.

This chain connects TRBV14 to TRBJ2-7, with a tentative D call TRBD2 (6 bases). The CDR3 is 14 amino acids. CDR1 is SGHDN, CDR2 FVKESK, per germline. The V gene lost 4 bases and the J gene lost 0 bases, with 10 bases spanning the gap. CDR3 in DNA: TGTGCCAGCAGCCGTAGCGGAAACTCCTACGAGCAGTACTTC. Residues: CASSRSGNSYEQYF.

This clone was seen a handful of times. The chain employs TRBV6-6 and TRBJ2-7; D is uncertain. Germline values: CDR1 MNHNY, CDR2 SVGAGI (reference sequence). V was shortened by 4 bases and J by 0 bases, with 13 bases between the two germline ends. The CDR3 consists of 15 residues. The CDR3 DNA sequence: TGTGCCAGCAGTTCCCCGACACTGAGCTCCTACGAGCAGTACTTC. This encodes CASSSPTLSSYEQYF.

This clone turned up a few times. The CDR3 coding sequence is TGTGCCAGCAGTTTATCCGGGGGGTTCACAGATACGCAGTATTTT. Residues: CASSLSGGFTDTQYF. The chain uses TRBV28 and TRBJ2-3, with TRBD2 matching 7 bases. With V trimmed by 1 base and J by 2 bases, 3 bases remained unmatched. The CDR3 spans 15 residues. From germline, CDR1 is MDHEN and CDR2 SYDVKM.

This clone was seen a few times. The chain recombines TRBV6-5 with TRBJ1-2; D call uncertain. From germline, CDR1 is MNHEY and CDR2 SVGAGI. Trimming removed 4 bases from V and 8 bases from J, with 14 bases in between. This CDR3 spans 13 amino acids. CDR3 coding DNA: TGTGCCAGCAGTTTCTCCGGGATGGAAGGCTACACCTTC. It specifies CASSFSGMEGYTF.

V usage is TRBV10-3 and J usage is TRBJ2-3; D possibly corresponds to TRBD1 (5 bases). This CDR3 is 14 amino acids long. V was trimmed by 4 bases and J by 3 bases, leaving 11 bases between them. Germline V gene lookup returns CDR1 ENHRY and CDR2 SYGVKD. CDR3 nucleotides: TGTGCCATCAGTGCCGACCAGGGAACAGATACGCAGTATTTT. The encoded protein is CAISADQGTDTQYF.

This clone was observed many times. The genes are TRBV19 and TRBJ1-4; 9 bases agree with TRBD1. The V and J ends lost 5 bases and 8 bases, in that order; junction bases with no gene match: 12. This CDR3 comprises 16 residues. Germline V gene sequence: CDR1 LNHDA, CDR2 SQIVND (reference sequence). CDR3 coding DNA: TGTGCCAGTAGTCAATCGACAGGGGGTGGAGGAGAAAAACTGTTTTTT. Translating gives CASSQSTGGGGEKLFF.

This clone was counted a few times. CDR3 DNA: TGCAGCGCCAAGATAAGTTTATTGGCGGCTGAGCAGTTCTTC. Its protein product is CSAKISLLAAEQFF. V and J are TRBV29-1 and TRBJ2-1; D is undetermined. Germline CDR1 SQVTM, CDR2 ANQGSEA. The V gene lost 7 bases and the J gene lost 9 bases, with 22 bases spanning the gap. The CDR3 is 14 amino acids.

The CDR3 DNA sequence: TGTGCCAGCAGCTTGGGAGCCCAGGGAGAGACCCAGTACTTC. It codes for CASSLGAQGETQYF. V and J are TRBV5-4 and TRBJ2-5, with D perhaps matching TRBD1 (5 bases). Germline V lookup: CDR1 SGHNT, CDR2 YYREEE (reference sequence). V dropped 0 bases and J dropped 4 bases, with 10 bases sitting between them. CDR3 length equals 14 residues.

Written as DNA, the CDR3 is TGTGCCAGCAGCTTAGGGGTGGGGGCGGTCGGCAATCAGCCCCAGCATTTT. Its translation is CASSLGVGAVGNQPQHF. This chain connects TRBV7-6 to TRBJ1-5; maybe TRBD1 (6 bases). The CDR3 extends over 17 amino acids. Per the germline V gene, CDR1 is SGHVS and CDR2 is FNYEAQ. The V end lost 1 base, the J end lost 2 bases, and 15 bases lay between the germline ends. The full variable domain, rest sourced from reference TRBV7-6 and TRBJ1-5, is GAGVSQSPRYKVTKRGQDVALRCDPISGHVSLYWYRQALGQGPEFLTYFNYEAQQDKSGLPNDRFSAERPEGSISTLTIQRTEQRDSAMYRCASSLGVGAVGNQPQHFGDGTRLSIL.

This CDR3 is CASSTPGHRSNQPQHF. In DNA, the CDR3 is TGTGCCAGCAGCACCCCCGGACACCGCAGCAATCAGCCCCAGCATTTT. The chain recombines TRBV21-1 with TRBJ1-5; the table's D gene call, TRBD1, was not cross checked with the DNA. TRBV21-1 is a recognized pseudogene. The CDR3 runs to 16 residues.

The V call is TRBV11-2, the J call TRBJ2-3, with D unclear. V was clipped by 5 bases and J by 5 bases, with 11 bases between them. This CDR3 contains 13 residues. Germline assignment: CDR1 SGHAT and CDR2 FQNNGV. Here the CDR3 DNA reads TGTGCCAGCAGCAGCCCCACAGAAGATACGCAGTATTTT. This gives the protein CASSSPTEDTQYF.

This clone was counted only a few times. This sequence joins TRBV29-1 and TRBJ1-1; 9 bases are a match to TRBD1. The junction had 12 bases not matched to a gene; V was cut back by 6 bases and J by 1 base. This CDR3 has 16 residues. Germline assignment: CDR1 SQVTM and CDR2 ANQGSEA. The CDR3: CSVGRDRDFWNTEAFF. The CDR3 DNA sequence: TGCAGCGTAGGGCGGGACAGGGACTTCTGGAACACTGAAGCTTTCTTT. Drawing the rest from reference TRBV29-1 and TRBJ1-1, the complete variable domain is SAVISQKPSRDICQRGTSLTIQCQVDSQVTMMFWYRQQPGQSLTLIATANQGSEATYESGFVIDKFPISRPNLTFSTLTVSNMSPEDSSIYLCSVGRDRDFWNTEAFFGQGTRLTVV.

The rearrangement links TRBV6-1 to TRBJ2-3, with D maybe TRBD2 (5 bases). Per germline, CDR1 MNHNS and CDR2 SASEGT. The V end lost 8 bases, the J end lost 1 base, and 13 bases lay between the germline ends. The CDR3 is 14 amino acids. CDR3 protein: CASVLSGRTDTQYF. For the CDR3, the DNA is TGTGCCAGCGTCTTGAGCGGACGCACAGATACGCAGTATTTT.

A few counts support this clone. The chain uses TRBV10-1 and TRBJ2-2; D possibly corresponds to TRBD2 (5 bases). Trimming took off 5 bases at V and 4 bases at J, with 5 bases between the two ends. Germline CDR1 is WNHNN and CDR2 is SYGVQD (reference sequence). CDR3 length equals 12 residues. The CDR3 DNA reads TGCGCCAGCAGTCGGGGCACCGGGGAGCTGTTTTTT. It specifies CASSRGTGELFF.

The table lists this clone with a few counts. This chain uses TRBV7-8 with TRBJ2-5, with 9 positions matching TRBD2. The V segment lost 6 bases and the J segment 1 base; nucleotides outside the gene matches: 6. Germline values: CDR1 SGHVS, CDR2 FQNEAQ. CDR3 length: 15 amino acids. DNA of the CDR3: TGTGCCAGCAGTGGCGGGGGGGGCCTCCAAGAGACCCAGTACTTC. Translation gives CASSGGGGLQETQYF.

A few counts support this clone. The chain has TRBV6-1 and TRBJ2-3, with D maybe TRBD2 (6 bases). Looked up from germline, CDR1 is MNHNS and CDR2 is SASEGT. V was clipped by 4 bases and J by 0 bases, with 17 bases between them. There are 17 residues in the CDR3. The DNA of the CDR3 is TGTGCCAGCAGTGCTGGCCGGGACTTCGCCAGCACAGATACGCAGTATTTT. Residues: CASSAGRDFASTDTQYF.

This clone was observed a handful of times. J is TRBJ2-5 and V is TRBV6-1; 8 nucleotides line up with TRBD1. Germline-derived CDR1 and CDR2 are MNHNS and SASEGT. Trimming took 10 bases from V and 2 from J; bases not matched to a gene: 6. The CDR3 loop spans 13 amino acids. The CDR3 region has the DNA TGTGCCATCAGCACAGGGGGACAAGAGACCCAGTACTTC. This translates into CAISTGGQETQYF.

This clone was detected only a few times. The chain recombines TRBV27 with TRBJ2-7; 7 nucleotides agree with TRBD1. V lost 6 bases and J lost 2; bases outside the gene matches: 4. Germline V gene data show CDR1 as MNHEY and CDR2 as SMNVEV (reference sequence). This CDR3 has 13 amino acids. The CDR3 nucleotides are TGTGCCAGCAGCCGGGGACAGCCCTACGAGCAGTACTTC. Its translation: CASSRGQPYEQYF.

This clone was counted between two and nine times. Here the CDR3 DNA reads TGCGCCAGCAGCCAAGAACTAGCGGGGGGACGCAATGAGCAGTTCTTC. Amino acids: CASSQELAGGRNEQFF. V gene TRBV4-3 combines with J gene TRBJ2-1, with 12 bases aligning to TRBD2. Trimming took 0 bases from V and 6 from J; bases not matched to a gene: 3. Germline values: CDR1 LGHNA, CDR2 YSLEER. This CDR3 is 16 amino acids long.

This chain connects TRBV6-6 to TRBJ2-1; 8 bases map to TRBD1. V shed 4 bases, J shed 4 bases, and the junction held 6 bases outside the gene matches. The CDR3 spans 15 residues. Germline V gene data show CDR1 as MNHNY and CDR2 as SVGAGI (reference sequence). The CDR3 sequence: CASSFTGGQYNEQFF. In DNA form, the CDR3 reads TGTGCCAGCAGTTTTACAGGGGGACAATACAATGAGCAGTTCTTC.

The CDR3 nucleotides read TGTGCCAGCTCGCGGGACAGGGAGTATGGCTACACCTTC. Encoded protein: CASSRDREYGYTF. The chain links TRBV18 to TRBJ1-2, with TRBD1 matching 9 bases. This CDR3 comprises 13 residues. The V gene's germline CDR1 is KGHSH and CDR2 LQKENI. V trimming: 6 bases; J trimming: 5 bases; junction bases outside the gene matches: 4.

This clone was detected a few times. The V gene is TRBV5-1, the J gene TRBJ1-1, with 8 nucleotides matching TRBD1. The CDR3 is 15 residues long. With V trimmed by 8 bases and J by 3 bases, 12 bases remained unmatched. CDR1 is SGHRS and CDR2 is YFSETQ in the germline V gene. This CDR3 is CASTDRASADTEAFF. CDR3 nucleotide sequence: TGCGCCAGTACGGACAGGGCATCGGCTGACACTGAAGCTTTCTTT.

This clone was observed a handful of times. V usage is TRBV4-1 and J usage is TRBJ2-3; 9 bases are shared with TRBD1. The J segment lost 2 bases and the V segment lost 4 bases, leaving 4 bases of the junction unmatched. The CDR3 is made up of 15 amino acids. CDR1 and CDR2 from the germline V gene are MGHRA and YSYEKL. The CDR3 sequence: CASSPTGGPTDTQYF. The CDR3 DNA follows: TGCGCCAGCAGCCCAACAGGGGGCCCCACAGATACGCAGTATTTT.

At least ten counts were recorded for this clone. The V call is TRBV29-1, the J call TRBJ2-4; 7 bases map to TRBD1. V lost 6 bases to trimming and J lost 6 bases; unmatched junction nucleotides: 5. The CDR3 contains 12 residues. The germline V gene has CDR1 SQVTM and CDR2 ANQGSEA. Here the CDR3 reads CSVTGDGNIQYF. CDR3 nucleotide sequence: TGCAGCGTAACAGGGGACGGAAACATTCAGTACTTC.

The genes are TRBV5-4 and TRBJ1-2, with D possibly being TRBD1 (6 bases). The V gene's germline CDR1 is SGHNT and CDR2 YYREEE (reference sequence). CDR3 length: 13 residues. V was shortened by 3 bases and J by 2 bases, with 8 bases between the two germline ends. CDR3 coding DNA: TGTGCCAGCAGCTCGGGACACAACTATGGCTACACCTTC. Protein: CASSSGHNYGYTF.